This entry features one TCR beta chain sequence. Antigen: not known. The protocol was immunoSEQ multiplex PCR, while the TCRdb copy is restricted to in-frame clones and leaves out a portion. This table holds roughly 140,000 clones, around 88% found once. The data were taken from a study of T cell responses to AZD1222 COVID-19 vaccine. About the study: Analyses pooled second doses at about 4 or about 12 weeks.

Germline V CDR1 and CDR2: LGHNA, YNFKEQ. V shed 0 bases and J shed 0 bases, with 17 bases lying between them. The CDR3 is 19 amino acids. Study results and limitations: Unmutated variant regions reportedly attract nearly half of all spike-specific TCRs. Vaccination with two AZD1222 doses was followed by a rise in Spike-specific TCR breadth and depth. The donors showed a predominance of white British ancestry and of females, with possible underestimation of clonal diversity.

V and J are TRBV4-2 and TRBJ2-2; possible D gene TRBD1, 5 bases. Sequences were derived from peripheral blood, sampled on day 0 of AZD1222 vaccination. This receptor was obtained from an adult in good health. Written as DNA, the CDR3 is TGTGCCAGCAGCCAAGATCTGCTACCGGACACGGCGAACACCGGGGAGCTGTTTTTT. Its protein product is CASSQDLLPDTANTGELFF.